The 31 T cell receptor beta chains presented below share a single source sample, sequenced in a study of control samples from healthy donors and cancer patients. Assay used: immunoSEQ multiplex PCR; TCRdb lists only in-frame clones, some missing. The sample has about 220,000 clones, 85% to 95% seen once; the top ten hold about 1.6%. Input material: blood. These receptors all stem from a middle-aged man in good health.

CDR3 DNA sequence: TGTGCCAGCAGTTCGGGGGGCTATCAGCCCCAGCATTTT. This translates into CASSSGGYQPQHF. The chain uses TRBV25-1 and TRBJ1-5; D is possibly TRBD1 (6 bases). V was shortened by 5 bases and J by 5 bases, with 10 bases between the two germline ends. The CDR3 loop spans 13 amino acids. Per the germline V gene, CDR1 is MGHDK and CDR2 is SYGVNS.

The chain uses TRBV28 and TRBJ1-2, with a possible D match to TRBD1 (5 bases). Germline CDR1 MDHEN, CDR2 SYDVKM. V was cut by 10 bases and J by 2 bases, with 11 bases left in between. The CDR3 is 12 residues long. The CDR3 here is CATVGGNYGYTF. The CDR3 nucleotides are TGTGCCACCGTGGGGGGGAACTATGGCTACACCTTC.

The chain recombines TRBV7-9 with TRBJ1-1; D remains unclear. V lost 1 base and J lost 4, with 4 bases in between. This CDR3 has 12 amino acids. CDR1 and CDR2 from the germline V gene are SEHNR and FQNEAQ (reference sequence). CDR3 nucleotide sequence: TGTGCCAGCAGCTTAGGACCCACTGAAGCTTTCTTT. Translation: CASSLGPTEAFF. Using reference TRBV7-9 and TRBJ1-1 for the parts outside the CDR3, the full variable domain is DTGVSQNPRHKITKRGQNVTFRCDPISEHNRLYWYRQTLGQGPEFLTYFQNEAQLEKSRLLSDRFSAERPKGSFSTLEIQRTEQGDSAMYLCASSLGPTEAFFGQGTRLTVV.

This rearrangement joins TRBV19 to TRBJ2-1; the match to TRBD2 covers 10 bases. The germline gives CDR1 LNHDA, CDR2 SQIVND (reference sequence). CDR3 length equals 15 residues. Losses at the gene ends were 5 bases for V and 0 bases for J; bases not matched to a gene: 1. The CDR3 loop is CASSLAGVSYNEQFF. As DNA, the CDR3 is TGTGCCAGTAGTCTAGCGGGGGTCTCCTACAATGAGCAGTTCTTC.

The chain carries TRBV6-5 and TRBJ1-6; no firm D call. The V gene's germline CDR1 is MNHEY and CDR2 SVGAGI. The CDR3 contains 14 residues. With 0 bases removed from V and 10 bases from J, the gap between germline ends came to 10 bases. The CDR3 DNA sequence: TGTGCCAGCAGTTACTCGAGGAGTCAGTCACCCCTCCACTTT. Protein product: CASSYSRSQSPLHF.

The rearrangement links TRBV4-1 to TRBJ2-7; no firm D call. V was pared by 0 bases and J by 3 bases, with 12 bases between. Germline CDR1 is MGHRA and CDR2 is YSYEKL. CDR3 length: 15 amino acids. DNA for the CDR3: TGCGCCAGCAGCCAAGATTCGTGGCAGAGCTACGAGCAGTACTTC. Protein product: CASSQDSWQSYEQYF.

The V gene is TRBV4-1, the J gene TRBJ1-1, with a tentative D call TRBD1 (6 bases). The CDR3 runs to 15 residues. Germline CDR1 and CDR2: MGHRA and YSYEKL. Between the trimmed V and J ends, which lost 4 bases and 1 base, there was a span of 13 bases. Written as DNA, the CDR3 is TGCGCCAGCAGCCCCAGGGGATTAGCGAACACTGAAGCTTTCTTT. It translates to CASSPRGLANTEAFF.

The chain carries TRBV27 and TRBJ1-2; D perhaps matches TRBD1 (5 bases). The CDR3 extends over 13 amino acids. V lost 0 bases and J lost 8, with 10 bases in between. Germline lookup yields CDR1 MNHEY and CDR2 SMNVEV (reference sequence). The CDR3 protein is CASSLSLGGGYTF. In DNA form, the CDR3 reads TGTGCCAGCAGTTTATCGCTGGGGGGAGGCTACACCTTC.

J is TRBJ2-3 and V is TRBV9; 8 positions agree with TRBD2. CDR3 length: 16 residues. J lost 4 bases, V lost 4 bases, and 11 bases had no gene match. Germline CDR1 reads SGDLS; CDR2 reads YYNGEE. CDR3 bases: TGTGCCAGCAGCACCGGGAGGGGGGCAGGATCAGATACGCAGTATTTT. Its translation: CASSTGRGAGSDTQYF. The full variable domain, its missing parts supplied by reference TRBV9 and TRBJ2-3, is DSGVTQTPKHLITATGQRVTLRCSPRSGDLSVYWYQQSLDQGLQFLIQYYNGEERAKGNILERFSAQQFPDLHSELNLSSLELGDSALYFCASSTGRGAGSDTQYFGPGTRLTVL.

V usage is TRBV5-1 and J usage is TRBJ2-7, with 8 bases matching TRBD1. V shed 5 bases and J 4 bases; nucleotides not matched to a gene: 8. Germline V CDR1 and CDR2: SGHRS, YFSETQ. CDR3 length equals 14 residues. The DNA of the CDR3 is TGCGCCAGCAGAAAGGACAGGGTTGGATACGAGCAGTACTTC. This encodes CASRKDRVGYEQYF.

The V and J genes are TRBV10-3 and TRBJ2-1, with 14 bases that match TRBD2. Germline V gene data show CDR1 as ENHRY and CDR2 as SYGVKD. V lost 0 bases, J lost 8 bases, and 6 bases stayed unmatched. The CDR3 is 17 residues long. CDR3 residues: CAISESRLAGGSHEQFF. CDR3 sequence (DNA): TGTGCCATCAGTGAGTCGAGACTAGCGGGGGGGTCCCATGAGCAGTTCTTC.

This clone was counted a few times. This chain links TRBV28 with TRBJ1-2; D is unclear. Germline CDR1 and CDR2: MDHEN and SYDVKM. The germline V and J ends were trimmed by 2 bases and 4 bases, with 8 bases remaining between them. This CDR3 is built from 13 residues. The CDR3 reads CASSLKRSYGYTF. The CDR3 nucleotides are TGTGCCAGCAGTTTAAAGAGGTCCTATGGCTACACCTTC.

The chain is built from TRBV19 and TRBJ2-2; either TRBD1 or TRBD2 may fit D (5 bases each). Looked up from germline, CDR1 is LNHDA and CDR2 is SQIVND (reference sequence). Deletions cut 1 base from V and 4 bases from J, with 10 bases between. The CDR3 runs to 15 residues. The CDR3 is CASSIVGDGTGELFF. In nucleotides, the CDR3 is TGTGCCAGTAGTATAGTCGGGGACGGCACCGGGGAGCTGTTTTTT.

The rearrangement joins TRBV2 to TRBJ2-7, with D uncertain. The CDR3 covers 15 residues. V was cut by 2 bases and J by 0 bases, with 11 bases left in between. The germline CDR1 and CDR2 sequences are SNHLY and FYNNEI. The CDR3 here is CASSERRRHSYEQYV. CDR3 nucleotide sequence: TGTGCCAGCAGTGAAAGAAGGCGGCACTCCTACGAGCAGTACGTC.

The J gene is TRBJ1-1, the V gene TRBV7-2, with TRBD1 as a possible D gene (6 bases). This CDR3 spans 14 amino acids. V lost 5 bases and J lost 9, with 19 bases in between. Germline CDR1 and CDR2: SGHTA and FQGNSA. CDR3 residues: CASSPRPGTGQAFF. Written as DNA, the CDR3 is TGTGCCAGCAGCCCACGCCCAGGAACAGGGCAAGCTTTCTTT. Supplemented by reference TRBV7-2 and TRBJ1-1, the full variable domain reads GAGVSQSPSNKVTEKGKDVELRCDPISGHTALYWYRQSLGQGLEFLIYFQGNSAPDKSGLPSDRFSAERTGGSVSTLTIQRTQQEDSAVYLCASSPRPGTGQAFFGQGTRLTVV.

The genes are TRBV27 and TRBJ1-1, with D hard to call. Germline V lookup: CDR1 MNHEY, CDR2 SMNVEV (reference sequence). The V and J ends lost 4 bases and 0 bases respectively, with 12 bases between them. This CDR3 contains 15 residues. This chain's CDR3 is CASSSSWGLNTEAFF. CDR3 nucleotide sequence: TGTGCCAGCAGTTCATCTTGGGGTCTGAACACTGAAGCTTTCTTT.

This sequence joins TRBV29-1 and TRBJ1-2; D uncertain. This CDR3 is built from 12 residues. In germline, CDR1 is SQVTM, CDR2 ANQGSEA. Between the trimmed V and J ends, which lost 5 bases and 8 bases, there was a span of 15 bases. The CDR3 sequence: CSVQEGWTGYTF. CDR3 bases: TGCAGCGTTCAGGAAGGGTGGACGGGCTACACCTTC.

The rearrangement joins TRBV19 to TRBJ1-2; weak D call: TRBD1 (6 bases). Germline CDR1 is LNHDA and CDR2 is SQIVND (reference sequence). The ends were cut back, 4 bases at V and 1 base at J, with 25 bases in the middle. The CDR3 runs 19 residues. CDR3 region: CASSTRRGRALPGNYGYTF. CDR3 DNA sequence: TGTGCCAGTAGTACCCGCCGGGGGCGCGCCCTACCTGGTAACTATGGCTACACCTTC. Variable domain in full (rest from reference TRBV19 and TRBJ1-2): DGGITQSPKYLFRKEGQNVTLSCEQNLNHDAMYWYRQDPGQGLRLIYYSQIVNDFQKGDIAEGYSVSREKKESFPLTVTSAQKNPTAFYLCASSTRRGRALPGNYGYTFGSGTRLTVV.

This clone showed up just once. This chain connects TRBV9 to TRBJ2-1; 7 bases line up with TRBD2. The V segment lost 0 bases and the J segment 6 bases; nucleotides outside the gene matches: 9. CDR3 size: 16 residues. Germline-derived CDR1 and CDR2 are SGDLS and YYNGEE. In nucleotides, the CDR3 is TGTGCCAGCAGCGTAGGGACGGGAGCGGGATCCAATGAGCAGTTCTTC. Translating it yields CASSVGTGAGSNEQFF.

The chain recombines TRBV7-2 with TRBJ1-1; D is uncertain. Trimming removed 1 base from V and 0 bases from J, with 6 bases in between. This CDR3 has 14 residues. Germline CDR1 reads SGHTA; CDR2 reads FQGNSA. The CDR3 spells CASSLEPLNTEAFF. In DNA form, the CDR3 reads TGTGCCAGCAGCTTAGAACCCTTGAACACTGAAGCTTTCTTT.

The chain combines TRBV7-2 with TRBJ2-5, with D perhaps being TRBD1 or TRBD2 (6 bases each). CDR3 length equals 13 residues. Germline V gives CDR1 SGHTA, CDR2 FQGNSA. V lost 5 bases and J 4 bases, leaving 11 bases between the germline ends. In nucleotides, the CDR3 is TGTGCCAGCAGCCTTCGGGGGCCAGAGACCCAGTACTTC. This codes for CASSLRGPETQYF.

The chain joins TRBV10-3 to TRBJ2-7; tentatively, D is TRBD1 or TRBD2 (5 bases each). CDR3 length: 13 amino acids. CDR1 is ENHRY and CDR2 is SYGVKD in the germline V gene. Trimming took 7 bases from V and 3 from J, leaving 13 bases between them. CDR3 nucleotides: TGTGCCATCACCCCCGGGACCATCTACGAGCAGTACTTC. Amino acid sequence: CAITPGTIYEQYF.

V and J are TRBV7-8 and TRBJ1-5; D gene unclear. The CDR3 covers 13 residues. The V and J ends lost 7 bases and 3 bases respectively, with 10 bases between them. Germline CDR1 SGHVS, CDR2 FQNEAQ. The CDR3 region has the DNA TGTGCCAGCACCTGGGAGTACAATCAGCCCCAGCATTTT. Its protein is CASTWEYNQPQHF.

V usage is TRBV21-1 and J usage is TRBJ2-2; the D segment call TRBD1 is taken from the table without a DNA check. TRBV21-1 represents a pseudogene. The CDR3 covers 19 residues. In nucleotides, the CDR3 is TGTGCCAGCAGCAAAGCTCGGAACGCGGGACAGGGGCGCCCCGGGGAGCTGTTTTTT. Amino acid sequence: CASSKARNAGQGRPGELFF.

The chain recombines TRBV5-1 with TRBJ2-3; D ambiguous. The CDR3 runs 16 residues. V lost 0 bases and J 6 bases, leaving 17 bases between the germline ends. Germline CDR1 SGHRS, CDR2 YFSETQ. DNA of the CDR3: TGCGCCAGCAGCTTGGAGTATACAGTTGGGTCGGATACGCAGTATTTT. Amino acid sequence: CASSLEYTVGSDTQYF. Full variable domain (rest looked up from reference TRBV5-1 and TRBJ2-3): KAGVTQTPRYLIKTRGQQVTLSCSPISGHRSVSWYQQTPGQGLQFLFEYFSETQRNKGNFPGRFSGRQFSNSRSEMNVSTLELGDSALYLCASSLEYTVGSDTQYFGPGTRLTVL.

V usage is TRBV6-5 and J usage is TRBJ2-3; D perhaps matches TRBD2 (6 bases). Germline CDR1 is MNHEY and CDR2 is SVGAGI. V was pared by 9 bases and J by 0 bases, with 10 bases between. The CDR3 totals 13 residues. CDR3 loop: CASRGTSTDTQYF. The CDR3 coding sequence is TGTGCCAGTAGAGGGACTAGCACAGATACGCAGTATTTT.

This clone was seen only a few times. The rearrangement links TRBV6-4 to TRBJ2-5; D is perhaps TRBD1 (7 bases). There are 15 residues in the CDR3. Germline CDR1 is MRHNA and CDR2 is SNTAGT. V lost 3 bases and J lost 5, with 16 bases in between. The DNA for the CDR3 is TGTGCCAGCAGTGATCAAGGGGGCGCGGGGGAGACCCAGTACTTC. Translating gives CASSDQGGAGETQYF.

V usage is TRBV3-1 (or the pseudogene TRBV3-2) and J usage is TRBJ2-3; D is unclear. The V end was cut by 4 bases, the J end by 5 bases, with 7 bases between. The CDR3 totals 12 residues. CDR1 is LGHDT, CDR2 YNNKEL, per germline (reference sequence). CDR3 in DNA: TGTGCCAGCAGCCCCCGCGGAGATACGCAGTATTTT. Its translation: CASSPRGDTQYF.

V usage is TRBV5-1 and J usage is TRBJ2-1; 12 positions match TRBD2. V shed 1 base, J shed 6 bases, and the junction held 2 bases outside the gene matches. Germline lookup yields CDR1 SGHRS and CDR2 YFSETQ. The CDR3 loop spans 15 amino acids. The CDR3 coding sequence is TGCGCCAGCAGCTTGCTAGCGGGGGGGCCCAATGAGCAGTTCTTC. It encodes CASSLLAGGPNEQFF.

This chain joins TRBV19 and TRBJ2-1; 9 bases match TRBD1. This CDR3 comprises 15 residues. The V gene's germline CDR1 is LNHDA and CDR2 SQIVND (reference sequence). The V gene end was trimmed by 4 bases and the J gene end by 9 bases; junction bases not matched to a gene: 10. DNA of the CDR3: TGTGCCAGTAGTAGCCGGGACAGGGAGTTTTCTGAGCAGTTCTTC. Protein sequence: CASSSRDREFSEQFF.

This clone was seen once. The chain is built from TRBV10-1 and TRBJ1-2; D unresolved. This CDR3 has 13 residues. CDR1 and CDR2 from the germline V gene are WNHNN and SYGVQD (reference sequence). V lost 3 bases and J lost 4, with 9 bases in between. CDR3 amino acids: CASSDGFTYGYTF. The CDR3 region has the DNA TGCGCCAGCAGTGATGGATTCACCTATGGCTACACCTTC.